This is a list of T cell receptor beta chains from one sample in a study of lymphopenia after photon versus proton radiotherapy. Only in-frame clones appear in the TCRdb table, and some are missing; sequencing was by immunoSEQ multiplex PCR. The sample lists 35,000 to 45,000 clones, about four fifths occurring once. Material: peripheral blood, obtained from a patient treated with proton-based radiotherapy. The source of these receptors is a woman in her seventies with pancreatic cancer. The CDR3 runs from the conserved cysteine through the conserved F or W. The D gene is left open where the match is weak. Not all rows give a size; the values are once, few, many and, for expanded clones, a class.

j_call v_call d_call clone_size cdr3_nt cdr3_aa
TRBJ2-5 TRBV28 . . TGTGCCACCCGCGGTCAGGGCGAGAAATTGGGGACCCAGTACTTC CATRGQGEKLGTQYF
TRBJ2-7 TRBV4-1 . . TGCGCCAGCAGCCAAGAGAGCGGAGGGATCTACGAGCAGTACTTC CASSQESGGIYEQYF
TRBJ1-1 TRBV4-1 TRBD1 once TGCGCCAGCAGCCAAGAGGGCAGGGGGAAGGCTGAAGCTTTCTTT CASSQEGRGKAEAFF
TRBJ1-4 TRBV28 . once TGTGCCAGCAGTTTTAACGGAAGAACTAATGAAAAACTGTTTTTT CASSFNGRTNEKLFF
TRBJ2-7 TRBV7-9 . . TGTGCCAGCCGGCGGACAGCCTACGAGCAGTACTTC CASRRTAYEQYF
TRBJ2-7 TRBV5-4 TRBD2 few TGTGCCAGCAGCGCATCAAAGGGACTAGCGGGCTACGAGCAGTACTTC CASSASKGLAGYEQYF
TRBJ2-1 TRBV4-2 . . TGTGCCAGCAACCCTAAAATAGGCTCCTACAATGAGCAGTTCTTC CASNPKIGSYNEQFF
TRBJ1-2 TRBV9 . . TGTGCCAGCAGCGTCCAGGACTATGGCTACACCTTC CASSVQDYGYTF
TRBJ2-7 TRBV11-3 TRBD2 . TGTGCCAGCAGCCCGGGGGACTACTCCTACGAGCAGTACTTC CASSPGDYSYEQYF
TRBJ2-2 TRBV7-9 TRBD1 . TGTGCCAGCAGCTCCGGGACAGATACCGGGGAGCTGTTTTTT CASSSGTDTGELFF
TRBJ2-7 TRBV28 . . TGTGCCAGCAGTCCGGCAGGGCTTTACGAGCAGTACTTC CASSPAGLYEQYF
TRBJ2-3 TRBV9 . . TGTGCCAGCAGCGGGGACTGGCCCACAGATACGCAGTATTTT CASSGDWPTDTQYF
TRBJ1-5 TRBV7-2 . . TGTGCCAGCAGCTTAGACGGGGGTAGCAATCAGCCCCAGCATTTT CASSLDGGSNQPQHF
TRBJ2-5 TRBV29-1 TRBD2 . TGCAGCGTGCCAACTAGCGAGGAGACCCAGTACTTC CSVPTSEETQYF
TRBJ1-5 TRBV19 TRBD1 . TGTGCCAGTAGTATTGGGGGACAGGGCAACCAGCCCCAGCATTTT CASSIGGQGNQPQHF